This T cell receptor beta chain was sequenced for a study of CD8+CD57+ T cells in acquired aplastic anemia. Trimming shortened V by 0 bases and J by 1 base, and 4 bases separated the two germline ends. The CDR3 has 13 residues. Germline V gives CDR1 SGDLS, CDR2 YYNGEE. A few counts support this clonotype. The template for TCR beta VDJ and CDR3 sequence profiling was genomic DNA. TCRdb re-called the reads with MiXCR, one entry per CDR3 protein. In the table there are about 420,000 distinct CDR3 sequences, about two thirds of which are singletons. The chain combines TRBV9 with TRBJ1-1, with D hard to call. This clonotype originated in a human donor in good health, serving as a control. Source material: sorted CD4+, CD8+, or CD8+CD57+ T cells (not recorded which) from PBMCs. The CDR3, as DNA: TGTGCCAGCAGCGTAGTCCAGAACACTGAAGCTTTCTTT. Protein product: CASSVVQNTEAFF.